These T cell receptor beta chains were read from a single sample in a study of OX40 agonist ivuxolimab in advanced cancers. Only in-frame clones appear in the TCRdb table, and some are missing; sequencing was by immunoSEQ multiplex PCR. The sample consists of about 22,000 clones, approximately 80% of them appearing once. The sample here was CD4+ or CD8+ T cells sorted from blood, taken in a trial of the OX40 agonist ivuxolimab. The origin of the receptors is an adult with an advanced solid tumor such as melanoma, head and neck, liver or kidney cancer. CDR3s include the opening cysteine and the closing phenylalanine or tryptophan. A D gene is named only where the DNA matches it firmly. The listing skips clone size in some rows; elsewhere it reads once, few, many or a size class.

j_gene: TRBJ2-5
v_gene: TRBV7-9
abundance: -
d_gene: -
CDR3nt: TGTGCCAGCAGCTTTCTTAACGGAGAGACCCAGTACTTC
CDR3aa: CASSFLNGETQYF

j_gene: TRBJ2-1
v_gene: TRBV11-2
abundance: few
d_gene: TRBD2
CDR3nt: TGTGCCAGCAGCTTAGAAATTGGCGGGAGCGCTAATGAGCAGTTCTTC
CDR3aa: CASSLEIGGSANEQFF

j_gene: TRBJ1-2
v_gene: TRBV29-1
abundance: large
d_gene: TRBD1
CDR3nt: TGCAGCGTTGAAGTCGGGACAGCTATTAACTATGGCTACACCTTC
CDR3aa: CSVEVGTAINYGYTF

j_gene: TRBJ1-4
v_gene: TRBV6-5
abundance: few
d_gene: -
CDR3nt: TGTGCCAGCAGTTACGGCCAGGAAGGGGAAAAACTGTTTTTT
CDR3aa: CASSYGQEGEKLFF

j_gene: TRBJ1-1
v_gene: TRBV1
abundance: -
d_gene: -
CDR3nt: TGCACTCCTGGGGGCGGCCCTAACACTGAAGCTTTCTTT
CDR3aa: CTPGGGPNTEAFF

j_gene: TRBJ1-1
v_gene: TRBV19
abundance: -
d_gene: TRBD1
CDR3nt: TGTGCCAGCCTCGGGACAGGGGGAGGGGAAACTGAAGCTTTCTTT
CDR3aa: CASLGTGGGETEAFF

j_gene: TRBJ2-5
v_gene: TRBV11-2
abundance: -
d_gene: -
CDR3nt: TGTGCCAGCAGCTTAGGAGTTCCGGGGGCCCAGTACTTC
CDR3aa: CASSLGVPGAQYF

j_gene: TRBJ2-3
v_gene: TRBV19
abundance: -
d_gene: TRBD1
CDR3nt: TGTGCCAGTCTCGAGGGGGCAGGGGTCACAGATACGCAGTATTTT
CDR3aa: CASLEGAGVTDTQYF

j_gene: TRBJ2-7
v_gene: TRBV9
abundance: -
d_gene: -
CDR3nt: TGTGCCAGCAGCGTTGGACCGAGCTACGAGCAGTACTTC
CDR3aa: CASSVGPSYEQYF

j_gene: TRBJ2-5
v_gene: TRBV27
abundance: -
d_gene: TRBD2
CDR3nt: TGTGCCAGCAGTCTTCCCGGACAGGCGGGGGGGCAAGAGACCCAGTACTTC
CDR3aa: CASSLPGQAGGQETQYF

j_gene: TRBJ1-1
v_gene: TRBV12-1
abundance: -
d_gene: -
CDR3nt: TGTGCCAGCAGGATCCGACAGGGAGGGACTGAAGCTTTCTTT
CDR3aa: CASRIRQGGTEAFF

j_gene: TRBJ1-5
v_gene: TRBV27
abundance: -
d_gene: TRBD1
CDR3nt: TGTGCCAGCAGCCAGACCTGGACAGGGACTCAGCCCCAGCATTTT
CDR3aa: CASSQTWTGTQPQHF

j_gene: TRBJ1-2
v_gene: TRBV7-2
abundance: -
d_gene: -
CDR3nt: TGTGCCAGCAGCTTATATGCAGGGACAAAGAAGGACTATGGCTACACCTTC
CDR3aa: CASSLYAGTKKDYGYTF

j_gene: TRBJ1-1
v_gene: TRBV25-1
abundance: -
d_gene: -
CDR3nt: TGTGCCAGCAGTGAATATTTCTGGCAGGGTGGGAGCACTGAAGCTTTCTTT
CDR3aa: CASSEYFWQGGSTEAFF

j_gene: TRBJ2-3
v_gene: TRBV6-1
abundance: -
d_gene: TRBD2
CDR3nt: TGTGCCAGCAGTGACCTAGCGGGGGGCGCAGATACGCAGTATTTT
CDR3aa: CASSDLAGGADTQYF

j_gene: TRBJ1-2
v_gene: TRBV2
abundance: once
d_gene: -
CDR3nt: TGTGCCAGCAGTTCGGGGAGGGGAGGACATGGCTACACCTTC
CDR3aa: CASSSGRGGHGYTF

j_gene: TRBJ2-3
v_gene: TRBV7-2
abundance: -
d_gene: -
CDR3nt: TGTGCCAGCAGCCCTCTGACATTCACAGATACGCAGTATTTT
CDR3aa: CASSPLTFTDTQYF

j_gene: TRBJ1-2
v_gene: TRBV6-6
abundance: -
d_gene: -
CDR3nt: TGTGCCAGCAGCCCCGTGGGTAACTATGGCTACACCTTC
CDR3aa: CASSPVGNYGYTF

j_gene: TRBJ2-7
v_gene: TRBV9
abundance: -
d_gene: TRBD1
CDR3nt: TGTGCCAGCAGTTCTAATCCGGGACAGGGTACCTACGAGCAGTACTTC
CDR3aa: CASSSNPGQGTYEQYF

j_gene: TRBJ2-5
v_gene: TRBV25-1
abundance: -
d_gene: -
CDR3nt: -
CDR3aa: CASSSSKTQYF

j_gene: TRBJ2-5
v_gene: TRBV6-5
abundance: -
d_gene: -
CDR3nt: TGTGCCAGCAGCTTGACAGGAGAAGGGGGGACCCAGTACTTC
CDR3aa: CASSLTGEGGTQYF

j_gene: TRBJ2-3
v_gene: TRBV27
abundance: -
d_gene: -
CDR3nt: TGTGCCAGCAGTTCTGGGACGGAACAGTATTTT
CDR3aa: CASSSGTEQYF

j_gene: TRBJ2-2
v_gene: TRBV13
abundance: -
d_gene: -
CDR3nt: TGTGCCAGCAGTCGGCAAGGGGGGCGGAGCGGGGAGCTGTTTTTT
CDR3aa: CASSRQGGRSGELFF

j_gene: TRBJ2-7
v_gene: TRBV5-5
abundance: -
d_gene: -
CDR3nt: TGTGCCAGCAGCTTGGATCCAGTTACCCGGGGATCCTACGAGCAGTACTTC
CDR3aa: CASSLDPVTRGSYEQYF

j_gene: TRBJ2-7
v_gene: TRBV7-9
abundance: -
d_gene: TRBD2
CDR3nt: TGTGCCAGCAGCTTCAGCCTAGCGGGGACCTACGAGCAGTACTTC
CDR3aa: CASSFSLAGTYEQYF

j_gene: TRBJ2-7
v_gene: TRBV9
abundance: -
d_gene: -
CDR3nt: TGTGCCAGCAGCGTAGCGGGAACCAGCTCCTACGAGCAGTACTTC
CDR3aa: CASSVAGTSSYEQYF

j_gene: TRBJ2-7
v_gene: TRBV30
abundance: few
d_gene: -
CDR3nt: TGTGCCTGGAGTGTAGACGGCTACGAGCAGTACTTC
CDR3aa: CAWSVDGYEQYF

j_gene: TRBJ1-2
v_gene: TRBV2
abundance: -
d_gene: -
CDR3nt: TGTGCCAGCAGTGATGGGGTCTCGGGCTACACCTTC
CDR3aa: CASSDGVSGYTF

j_gene: TRBJ1-4
v_gene: TRBV9
abundance: -
d_gene: TRBD1
CDR3nt: TGTGCCAGCAGCTCTAGCAGGGGGGGAAATGAAAAACTGTTTTTT
CDR3aa: CASSSSRGGNEKLFF

j_gene: TRBJ2-7
v_gene: TRBV9
abundance: -
d_gene: TRBD2
CDR3nt: TGTGCCAGCAGCGTAGGAGGGAGGGTTTACGAGCAGTACTTC
CDR3aa: CASSVGGRVYEQYF

j_gene: TRBJ2-7
v_gene: TRBV9
abundance: -
d_gene: -
CDR3nt: TGTGCCAGCAGCGTAGACGACAGCCCCTACTACGAGCAGTACTTC
CDR3aa: CASSVDDSPYYEQYF

j_gene: TRBJ2-2
v_gene: TRBV10-1
abundance: -
d_gene: TRBD1
CDR3nt: TGCGCCAGCAGTCCGGGACAGGGGCCCGGGGAGCTGTTTTTT
CDR3aa: CASSPGQGPGELFF

j_gene: TRBJ2-7
v_gene: TRBV7-9
abundance: -
d_gene: TRBD1
CDR3nt: TGTGCCAGCAGCCCCCGGACAGGGTCATCCACCCTGTACTACGAGCAGTACTTC
CDR3aa: CASSPRTGSSTLYYEQYF

j_gene: TRBJ1-6
v_gene: TRBV27
abundance: -
d_gene: -
CDR3nt: TGTGCCAGCAGTTTGCTTGTGCCGGGCTATAATTCACCCCTCCACTTT
CDR3aa: CASSLLVPGYNSPLHF

j_gene: TRBJ1-5
v_gene: TRBV7-6
abundance: -
d_gene: -
CDR3nt: TGTGCCAGCAGCCGCGACAGGAATAGCAATCAGCCCCAGCATTTT
CDR3aa: CASSRDRNSNQPQHF

j_gene: TRBJ2-2
v_gene: TRBV7-8
abundance: -
d_gene: TRBD1
CDR3nt: TGTGCCAGCACGGACAGGCCAAACACCGGGGAGCTGTTTTTT
CDR3aa: CASTDRPNTGELFF

j_gene: TRBJ2-7
v_gene: TRBV2
abundance: -
d_gene: -
CDR3nt: TGTGCCAGCATTCAGGACGGCTACGAGCAGTACTTC
CDR3aa: CASIQDGYEQYF

j_gene: TRBJ2-3
v_gene: TRBV9
abundance: few
d_gene: -
CDR3nt: TGTGCCAGCAGCGTAGAAGTCCCAGATACGCAGTATTTT
CDR3aa: CASSVEVPDTQYF

j_gene: TRBJ2-2
v_gene: TRBV27
abundance: -
d_gene: TRBD2
CDR3nt: TGTGCCAGCAGTTCATTGACTAGCGGGGGGGTCACCGGGGAGCTGTTTTTT
CDR3aa: CASSSLTSGGVTGELFF

j_gene: TRBJ2-4
v_gene: TRBV21-1
abundance: -
d_gene: -
CDR3nt: TGTGCCAGCAGCAAAGGGGGCGGCGGGAGGCCCCCGAGGAACATTCAGTACTTC
CDR3aa: CASSKGGGGRPPRNIQYF

j_gene: TRBJ1-1
v_gene: TRBV6-6
abundance: -
d_gene: -
CDR3nt: TGTGCCAGCAGTTATCGACAGGAGGGGAACACTGAAGCTTTCTTT
CDR3aa: CASSYRQEGNTEAFF